The T cell receptor beta chain described here comes from a study of T cell responses to AZD1222 COVID-19 vaccine. The germline V gene has CDR1 SEHNR and CDR2 FQNEAQ (reference sequence). V was pared by 1 base and J by 0 bases, with 3 bases of the junction left unmatched. The length of the CDR3 is 17 residues. Comments on this clone: Its antigen is unidentified.

Study outcomes and limitations: The CD4 TCRs associated with vaccination extended across spike and predominated at 160-218 and 743-854. AZD1222 recipients seropositive at baseline numbered only 5 to 7.

This table comes from immunoSEQ multiplex PCR, and its TCRdb copy is limited to in-frame clones, with some not included. The data contain about 120,000 clones, around 90% of them singletons. V and J are TRBV7-9 and TRBJ2-6, with TRBD1 matching 7 bases. This TCR was recovered from an adult in good health. The starting material was peripheral blood, obtained on day 0 of MenACWY control vaccination. The CDR3 sequence: CASSLVGQFSGANVLTF. CDR3 DNA: TGTGCCAGCAGCTTAGTGGGACAGTTCTCTGGGGCCAACGTCCTGACTTTC. Supplemented by reference TRBV7-9 and TRBJ2-6, the full variable domain reads DTGVSQNPRHKITKRGQNVTFRCDPISEHNRLYWYRQTLGQGPEFLTYFQNEAQLEKSRLLSDRFSAERPKGSFSTLEIQRTEQGDSAMYLCASSLVGQFSGANVLTFGAGSRLTVL.